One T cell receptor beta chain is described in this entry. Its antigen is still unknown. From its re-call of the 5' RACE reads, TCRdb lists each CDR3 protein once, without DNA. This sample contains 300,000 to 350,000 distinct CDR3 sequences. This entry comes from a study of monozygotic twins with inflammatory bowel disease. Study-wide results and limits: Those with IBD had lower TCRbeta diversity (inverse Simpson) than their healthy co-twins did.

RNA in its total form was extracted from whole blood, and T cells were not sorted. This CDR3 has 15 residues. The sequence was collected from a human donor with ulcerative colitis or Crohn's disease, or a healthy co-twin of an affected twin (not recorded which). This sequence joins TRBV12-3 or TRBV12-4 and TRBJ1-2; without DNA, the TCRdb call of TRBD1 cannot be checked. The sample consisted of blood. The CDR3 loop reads CASSPNGQHFYGYTF.